These 25 T cell receptor beta chains came from one sample sequenced in a study of blood T cells in healthy people across ages. Together with a sample-barcoded 5' primer, a J-beta primer mix was included in a second PCR lasting about 7 to 12 cycles. TCRdb called the 5' RACE reads again in MiXCR, with one record for every CDR3 protein. The profile shows about 650,000 distinct CDR3 sequences, 52% of them singletons. The specimen sequenced was blood. These receptors originate from a woman aged 80 or over in good health.

This chain joins TRBV7-6 and TRBJ2-7; 9 bases match TRBD1. CDR3 length equals 16 residues. After removal of 1 base from V and 7 bases from J, the junction contained 11 bases not matched to a gene. The germline CDR1 and CDR2 sequences are SGHVS and FNYEAQ. DNA for the CDR3: TGTGCCAGCAGCTTAGGGGCGACAGGGGGTTACAATGAGCAGTACTTC. Translated, it gives CASSLGATGGYNEQYF.

Notes on this clonotype: A much larger clonotype is one base distant, so this may be a read error. This sequence joins TRBV10-3 and TRBJ2-1; D is tentatively TRBD1 or TRBD2 (6 bases each). Trimming pared 0 bases from V and 8 bases from J, leaving 14 bases between. Germline assignment: CDR1 ENHRY and CDR2 SYGVKD. CDR3 length: 15 amino acids. The CDR3 here is CAISESQWGADEQFF. DNA for the CDR3: TGTGCCATCAGTGAGTCCCAGTGGGGGGCCGATGAGCAGTTCTTC.

The rearrangement uses TRBV7-2 and TRBJ2-1; tentative D call: TRBD1 (5 bases). Trimming removed 6 bases at V and 10 bases at J, with 13 bases between. Germline V gives CDR1 SGHTA, CDR2 FQGNSA. This CDR3 spans 12 amino acids. CDR3 coding DNA: TGTGCCAGCAGAACCCAGGGAACCGAGCAGTTCTTC. Residues: CASRTQGTEQFF.

As for this clonotype: A read error may produce the germline difference seen at one junction end. The V and J genes are TRBV27 and TRBJ2-1; the D gene could be TRBD1 or TRBD2 (5 bases each). Germline CDR1 and CDR2: MNHEY and SMNVEV (reference sequence). The CDR3 sequence is 12 residues long. The CDR3 reads CTSSLARDQQFF. CDR3 coding DNA: TGTACCAGCAGTTTGGCCAGGGACCAGCAGTTCTTC.

This rearrangement joins TRBV24-1 to TRBJ2-3; no clear D gene. This CDR3 has 12 amino acids. CDR1 KGHDR and CDR2 SFDVKD come from the germline V gene. The V gene lost 4 bases and the J gene lost 8 bases, with 9 bases spanning the gap. In nucleotides, the CDR3 is TGTGCCACCAGTGAAGACCTAATTACGCAGTATTTT. Encoded protein: CATSEDLITQYF.

There are many counts of this clonotype. The chain employs TRBV28 and TRBJ2-7; 7 nucleotides match TRBD2. Looked up from germline, CDR1 is MDHEN and CDR2 is SYDVKM. There are 15 residues in the CDR3. Unmatched junction bases numbered 13, after V lost 7 bases and J lost 4 bases. CDR3 nucleotides: TGTGCCAGCATCCCAAGAGGGGAGGGAGCTTACGAGCAGTACTTC. This translates into CASIPRGEGAYEQYF. The variable domain in full, completed from reference TRBV28 and TRBJ2-7, reads DVKVTQSSRYLVKRTGEKVFLECVQDMDHENMFWYRQDPGLGLRLIYFSYDVKMKEKGDIPEGYSVSREKKERFSLILESASTNQTSMYLCASIPRGEGAYEQYFGPGTRLTVT.

This clonotype appeared a few times. V is TRBV2 and J is TRBJ2-3; D is possibly TRBD1 (5 bases). Looked up from germline, CDR1 is SNHLY and CDR2 is FYNNEI. V lost 4 bases to trimming and J lost 2 bases, with 22 bases between them. The CDR3 is 18 residues long. The CDR3, as DNA: TGTGCCAGCAGTGGGGGCGCTTTATCCAACCTAAACACAGATACGCAGTATTTT. Its protein is CASSGGALSNLNTDTQYF.

Of note for this clonotype: Being one base from a much bigger clone, this may be a read error. The J gene is TRBJ2-3, the V gene TRBV12-3 or TRBV12-4; possibly TRBD2 for D (5 bases). The CDR3 covers 13 residues. The CDR3 sequence is CVSSLASPDTQYF. As DNA, the CDR3 is TGTGTCAGCAGTTTAGCGTCTCCAGATACGCAGTATTTT.

This clonotype was recorded many times. The V call is TRBV20-1, the J call TRBJ1-2, with D possibly being TRBD1 (5 bases). CDR1 and CDR2 from the germline V gene are DFQATT and SNEGSKA (reference sequence). V was shortened by 0 bases and J by 8 bases, with 16 bases between the two germline ends. This CDR3 has 14 amino acids. The DNA of the CDR3 is TGCAGTGCTAGAGAGGGGCAGGGTTCGGAAGGCTACACCTTC. This sequence encodes CSAREGQGSEGYTF.

Worth noting for this clonotype: A much larger clone differs from this one at a single base, so this may be a read error. V and J are TRBV5-1 and TRBJ2-3; D may be TRBD2 (5 bases). Germline CDR1 reads SGHRS; CDR2 reads YFSETQ. This CDR3 contains 14 residues. The CDR3 sequence: CASSYGLLTDTHYF. The CDR3 bases are TGCGCCAGCAGCTATGGACTCCTGACTGATACGCACTATTTT.

V and J are TRBV21-1 and TRBJ1-4; the D call TRBD1 from the table was never checked on the DNA. TRBV21-1 is reported as a pseudogene. The CDR3 totals 18 residues. CDR3 nucleotides: TGTGCCAGCAGCCGGACAGGGGGCCATTTCTATGCTAATGAAAAACTGTTTTTT. It encodes CASSRTGGHFYANEKLFF.

This clonotype was detected ten times or more. The chain has TRBV5-1 and TRBJ2-7, with D possibly TRBD1 on 5 matching bases. V was clipped by 4 bases and J by 0 bases, with 14 bases between them. Germline V CDR1 and CDR2: SGHRS, YFSETQ. The CDR3 consists of 15 residues. CDR3 sequence (DNA): TGCGCCAGCAGCCAACCTCCAGGGAACTCCTACGAGCAGTACTTC. This sequence encodes CASSQPPGNSYEQYF.

This clonotype was counted ten times or more. The chain combines TRBV7-3 with TRBJ2-3; maybe TRBD1 (5 bases). There are 13 residues in the CDR3. The V end lost 5 bases, the J end lost 6 bases, and 12 bases lay between the germline ends. Germline loops: CDR1 SGHTA, CDR2 FQGTGA. The CDR3 reads CASSRVGPDTQYF. CDR3 sequence (DNA): TGTGCCAGCAGCCGTGTGGGGCCCGATACGCAGTATTTT.

The rearrangement joins TRBV12-3 or TRBV12-4 to TRBJ1-2; TRBD1 is a possible D gene (6 bases). The CDR3 has 13 amino acids. V dropped 6 bases and J dropped 7 bases, with 15 bases sitting between them. In DNA form, the CDR3 reads TGTGCCAGCAGGTCGGCGACAGGCGCTGGCTACACCTTC. Its protein is CASRSATGAGYTF.

This chain connects TRBV5-1 to TRBJ1-2; 7 bases map to TRBD1. Germline V gene data show CDR1 as SGHRS and CDR2 as YFSETQ. V was pared by 0 bases and J by 0 bases, with 2 bases of the junction left unmatched. The CDR3 extends over 15 amino acids. The CDR3 region is CASSLGDRANYGYTF. The CDR3 nucleotides are TGCGCCAGCAGCTTGGGAGACAGGGCTAACTATGGCTACACCTTC.

Ten or more counts support this clonotype. This chain joins TRBV29-1 and TRBJ1-4; 11 positions match TRBD1. The junction had 4 bases not matched to a gene; V was cut back by 6 bases and J by 7 bases. Germline V gene sequence: CDR1 SQVTM, CDR2 ANQGSEA. The CDR3 has 13 residues. CDR3 protein: CSVGDRGVEKLFF. In nucleotides, the CDR3 is TGCAGCGTGGGGGACAGGGGGGTTGAAAAACTGTTTTTT.

This clonotype was counted between two and nine times. The chain recombines TRBV30 with TRBJ2-7; 8 positions match TRBD2. CDR1 and CDR2 from the germline V gene are GTSNPN and SVGIG (reference sequence). There are 15 residues in the CDR3. Germline trimming cut 0 bases from V and 4 bases from J; bases unmatched to any gene: 8. The CDR3 DNA reads TGTGCCTGGAGTGTTGGGTTTAGCGGGAAATACGAGCAGTACTTC. It translates to CAWSVGFSGKYEQYF.

This clonotype was counted only a few times. A much larger clone sits a single nucleotide away, making a read error possible. The V and J genes are TRBV6-5 and TRBJ2-1; possibly TRBD1 or TRBD2 for D (7 bases each). Trimming cost V 1 base and J 8 bases, with 12 bases left between them. CDR3 length: 14 residues. Germline CDR1 MNHEY, CDR2 SVGAGI. The CDR3 sequence is CASSYLTGRDEQFF. As DNA, the CDR3 is TGTGCCAGCAGTTACTTGACAGGGAGGGATGAGCAGTTCTTC.

This clonotype was found a few times. This sequence joins TRBV9 and TRBJ1-2; D might be TRBD1 (5 bases). The CDR3 sequence is 14 residues long. Germline assignment: CDR1 SGDLS and CDR2 YYNGEE. Trimming removed 4 bases from V and 2 bases from J, with 12 bases in between. As DNA, the CDR3 is TGTGCCAGCAGCCCCTCGGGACGGAACTATGGCTACACCTTC. It codes for CASSPSGRNYGYTF.

Note on this clonotype: A much larger clone differs from this one at a single base, so this may be a read error. The chain couples TRBV10-3 to TRBJ2-7; D is uncertain. CDR1 is ENHRY, CDR2 SYGVKD, per germline. Trimming shortened V by 1 base and J by 6 bases, and 13 bases separated the two germline ends. This CDR3 spans 14 amino acids. CDR3 nucleotides: TGTGCCATCAGTGAGTGTCTTACAGCCGGCGAGCAGTACTTC. Its translation: CAISECLTAGEQYF.

The sample holds a few counts of this clonotype. This may arise from a read error, as a much more abundant clone is one base away. The chain uses TRBV6-6 and TRBJ2-7, with 13 bases fitting TRBD2. CDR1 is MNHNY and CDR2 is SVGAGI in the germline V gene (reference sequence). CDR3 length: 15 residues. V was clipped by 2 bases and J by 5 bases; unmatched bases: 3. The CDR3 region is CASSYAGLAGDEQYF. CDR3 nucleotides: TGTGCCAGCAGTTACGCAGGACTAGCGGGAGACGAGCAGTACTTC.

This clonotype has a count of ten or more. V usage is TRBV5-1 and J usage is TRBJ2-5, with D possibly being TRBD1 (6 bases). Trimming took off 0 bases at V and 2 bases at J, with 11 bases between the two ends. The CDR3 runs 15 residues. Germline V lookup: CDR1 SGHRS, CDR2 YFSETQ. The CDR3 nucleotides are TGCGCCAGCAGCTTGGAACAGGGAACGCAAGAGACCCAGTACTTC. Amino acids: CASSLEQGTQETQYF.

The V gene is TRBV12-3 or TRBV12-4, the J gene TRBJ2-1, with 7 bases matching TRBD2. J gave up 15 bases and V 4 bases, and 9 bases lay outside the gene matches. CDR3 length: 12 amino acids. The chain's CDR3 is CASSSVSGLPFF. The CDR3 nucleotides read TGTGCCAGCAGTTCCGTCTCGGGACTACCGTTCTTC.

The table lists this clonotype with many counts. The V and J genes are TRBV7-9 and TRBJ2-1, with 14 bases lining up with TRBD2. After removal of 5 bases from V and 0 bases from J, the junction contained 12 bases not matched to a gene. Germline V gene sequence: CDR1 SEHNR, CDR2 FQNEAQ (reference sequence). The length of the CDR3 is 20 residues. The CDR3 region is CASSETGLAGAISSYNEQFF. Written as DNA, the CDR3 is TGTGCCAGCAGCGAAACGGGACTAGCGGGAGCGATTAGCTCCTACAATGAGCAGTTCTTC.

The sample holds many counts of this clonotype. The chain joins TRBV11-1 to TRBJ2-1; 7 bases line up with TRBD2. Germline CDR1 and CDR2: SGHAT and FQDESV (reference sequence). V lost 4 bases and J lost 9; bases outside the gene matches: 12. The CDR3 has 15 amino acids. The CDR3 bases are TGTGCCAGCAGCTCCAGCGGGGTTGGGGATAGTGAGCAGTTCTTC. This encodes CASSSSGVGDSEQFF.